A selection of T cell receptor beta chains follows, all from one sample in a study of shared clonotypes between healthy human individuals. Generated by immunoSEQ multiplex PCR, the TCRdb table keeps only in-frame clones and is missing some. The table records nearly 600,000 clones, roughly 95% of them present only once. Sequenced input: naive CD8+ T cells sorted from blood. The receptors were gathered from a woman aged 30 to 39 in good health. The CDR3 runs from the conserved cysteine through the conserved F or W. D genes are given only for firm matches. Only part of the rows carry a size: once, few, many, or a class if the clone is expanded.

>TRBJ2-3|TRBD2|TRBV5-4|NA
TGTGCCAGCAGCTCCAGCGGGAGGGCCGTAAATACGCAGTATTTT
CASSSSGRAVNTQYF
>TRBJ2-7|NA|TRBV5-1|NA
TGCGCCAGCAGCTTTTCCACGGGGGTAACCTACGAGCAGTACTTC
CASSFSTGVTYEQYF
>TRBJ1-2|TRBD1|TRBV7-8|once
TGTGCCAGCAGCCCCCGCTGGACAGGGGGAGCCACTTGCACCTTC
CASSPRWTGGATCTF
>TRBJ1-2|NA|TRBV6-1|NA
TGTGCCAGCAGTGAAGGACATCCTTTATGGGGCTACACCTTC
CASSEGHPLWGYTF
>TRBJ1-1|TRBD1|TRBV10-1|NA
TGCGCCAACCCAGGACAGGAGAACACTGAAGCTTTCTTT
CANPGQENTEAFF
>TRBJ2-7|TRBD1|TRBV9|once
TGTGCCAGCAGCGTAGGACAGGGAATAAACTACGAGCAGTACTTC
CASSVGQGINYEQYF
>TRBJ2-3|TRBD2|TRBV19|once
TGTGCCAGTAGTATGGGACTAGCGGGAGGCCCAAGTACGCAGTATTTT
CASSMGLAGGPSTQYF
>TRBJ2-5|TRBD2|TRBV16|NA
TGTGCCAGCAGCCAATCGGTTCTAGCGGGAAAACAAGAGACCCAGTACTTC
CASSQSVLAGKQETQYF
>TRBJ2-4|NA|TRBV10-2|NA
TGCGCCAGCATGGACAGAGACACAAACATTCAGTACTTC
CASMDRDTNIQYF
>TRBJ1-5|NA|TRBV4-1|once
TGCGCCAGCAGCCAAGATCTGGGGGAGAGTTGGGGCAATCAGCCCCAGCATTTT
CASSQDLGESWGNQPQHF
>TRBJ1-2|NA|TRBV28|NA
TGTGCCAGCATCCGGTGGGATAACTATGGCTACACCTTC
CASIRWDNYGYTF
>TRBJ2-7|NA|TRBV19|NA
TGTGCCAGTAGTATAGCGGGGTTCCAGGACTACGAGCAGTACTTC
CASSIAGFQDYEQYF
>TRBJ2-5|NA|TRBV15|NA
TGTGCCACCAGCAGAGAACTAGCTGTGTACCAAGAGACCCAGTACTTC
CATSRELAVYQETQYF
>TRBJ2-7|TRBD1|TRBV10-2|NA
TGCGCCAGCAGGGACCGGGACAGACCGAGCGAGCAGTACTTC
CASRDRDRPSEQYF
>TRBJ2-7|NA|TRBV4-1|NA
TGCGCCAGCAGCCAAGGAGGCGCGGCCTCCTACGAGCAGTACTTC
CASSQGGAASYEQYF
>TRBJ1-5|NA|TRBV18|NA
TGTGCCAGCTCACCAAGGCCGCTTCCAGGGTTTGTGGATCAGCCCCAGCATTTT
CASSPRPLPGFVDQPQHF
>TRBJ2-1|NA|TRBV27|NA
TGTGCCAGCAACCCCGCGCTCGCGAACGCTGAGCAGTTCTTC
CASNPALANAEQFF
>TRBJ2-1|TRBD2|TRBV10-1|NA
TGCGCCAGCAGTGCGGACAGGGGACTAGCGGGAGGTTACAATGAGCAGTTCTTC
CASSADRGLAGGYNEQFF
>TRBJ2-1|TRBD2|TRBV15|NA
TGTGCCACCAGCAGAGGGCTTGGACTAGCGGGCAATGAGCAGTTCTTC
CATSRGLGLAGNEQFF
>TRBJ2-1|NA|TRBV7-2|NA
TGTGCCAGCAGCTTAATGACACTATACAATGAGCAGTTCTTC
CASSLMTLYNEQFF
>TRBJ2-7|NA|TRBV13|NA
TGTGCCAGCAGCCAAACAGGCAATTCCTACGAGCAGTACTTC
CASSQTGNSYEQYF
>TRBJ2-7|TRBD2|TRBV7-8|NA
TGTGCCAGCAGCTTAGATAGCGGGAGCTTTTACGAGCAGTACTTC
CASSLDSGSFYEQYF
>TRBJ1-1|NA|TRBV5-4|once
TGTGCCAGCAGTCTGAGTGCTATGAACACTGAAGCTTTCTTT
CASSLSAMNTEAFF
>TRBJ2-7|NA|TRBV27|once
TGTGCCAGCGCCCCTTCTGTTGGTAGCGGTTTTATCGACGAGCAGTACTTC
CASAPSVGSGFIDEQYF
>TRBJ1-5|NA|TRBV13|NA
TGTGCCAGCAGCTTAGGCTTAGGGAATCAGCCCCAGCATTTT
CASSLGLGNQPQHF